This T cell receptor beta chain was captured by sequencing in a study of T cell changes during pregnancy in multiple sclerosis. This CDR3 has 14 residues. V lost 5 bases and J lost 4, with 14 bases in between. Looked up from germline, CDR1 is MNHEY and CDR2 is SMNVEV (reference sequence). The assay was immunoSEQ multiplex PCR, and TCRdb's table has in-frame clones only and misses some. The sample includes approximately 130,000 clones, about 95% seen only once; the top ten take 0.44%. Sample: peripheral blood, taken after pregnancy. This sequence joins TRBV27 and TRBJ1-1, with no clear D. This receptor was identified in a female donor with multiple sclerosis, enrolled in a pregnancy study. The CDR3 DNA sequence: TGTGCCAGCAGTCCCCTGACGGAGGGCACTGAAGCTTTCTTT. Translation gives CASSPLTEGTEAFF.